A selection of T cell receptor beta chains follows, all from one sample in a study of T cells in Graves' hyperthyroidism and ophthalmopathy. One entry per CDR3 protein, called by TCRdb with MiXCR from the multiplex PCR reads. This sample has about 620,000 distinct CDR3 sequences, with 15% to 20% found just once. The sample taken for sequencing was blood. These TCRs come from a woman under 40 with Graves' hyperthyroidism. Each CDR3 is given with its conserved first and last residue. The D gene is left open where the match is weak. The listing skips clone size in some rows; elsewhere it reads once, few, many or a size class.

NA,many,TRBJ1-2,TRBV12-5,CASGLNGQGGYTF,TGTGCTAGTGGTTTGAACGGGCAGGGTGGCTACACCTTC
NA,many,TRBJ2-3,TRBV7-2,CASSLGFRLTTDTQYF,TGTGCCAGCAGCTTGGGTTTCCGCCTAACCACAGATACGCAGTATTTT
TRBD2,few,TRBJ2-7,TRBV5-6,CASSVGGGQSYEQYF,TGTGCCAGCAGCGTGGGGGGAGGGCAGTCCTACGAGCAGTACTTC
TRBD2,NA,TRBJ2-1,TRBV6-1,CASLAGGRYNEQFF,TGTGCCAGCCTCGCGGGAGGTCGCTACAATGAGCAGTTCTTC
NA,NA,TRBJ1-4,TRBV7-2,CASSLTGLPGHGEKLFF,TGTGCCAGCAGCCTGACTGGACTGCCCGGGCACGGGGAAAAACTGTTTTTT
NA,many,TRBJ2-1,TRBV27,CASSSLLYNEQFF,TGTGCCAGCAGTTCCCTTCTCTACAATGAGCAGTTCTTC
TRBD1,many,TRBJ1-1,TRBV28,CASKARQGAQMNTEAFF,TGTGCCAGCAAGGCGAGACAGGGGGCACAGATGAACACTGAAGCTTTCTTT
NA,NA,TRBJ2-7,TRBV29-1,CSVRPGDYEQYF,TGCAGCGTCCGCCCGGGAGATTACGAGCAGTACTTC
NA,few,TRBJ1-1,TRBV25-1,CASSESRSGDTEAFF,TGTGCCAGCAGTGAATCACGTTCGGGGGACACTGAAGCTTTCTTT
TRBD1,many,TRBJ2-7,TRBV11-2,CASSDRVSYEQYF,TGTGCCAGCAGCGACAGGGTCTCCTACGAGCAGTACTTC
TRBD2,NA,TRBJ2-2,TRBV20-1,CSARALAGFNTGELFF,TGCAGTGCTAGGGCCTTAGCGGGATTTAACACCGGGGAGCTGTTTTTT
TRBD2,many,TRBJ2-7,TRBV30,CAWGRGLALYEQYF,TGTGCCTGGGGAAGGGGACTAGCGCTCTACGAGCAGTACTTC
NA,NA,TRBJ2-3,TRBV10-3,CASRDVKRVADTQYF,TGTGCCAGCAGAGACGTCAAGCGGGTCGCAGATACGCAGTATTTT
NA,many,TRBJ2-7,TRBV28,CASSFRGRNEQYF,TGTGCCAGCAGTTTTAGGGGGAGGAACGAGCAGTACTTC
NA,few,TRBJ1-5,TRBV27,CASRPRQYGNQPQHF,TGTGCCAGCAGGCCAAGACAGTACGGCAATCAGCCCCAGCATTTT
NA,many,TRBJ1-2,TRBV28,CASSVFNYGYTF,TGTGCCAGCAGTGTCTTTAACTATGGCTACACCTTC
TRBD2,many,TRBJ2-5,TRBV18,CASSPAGLAGETQYF,TGTGCCAGCTCACCCGCAGGACTAGCGGGCGAGACCCAGTACTTC
TRBD1,few,TRBJ1-3,TRBV6-2/TRBV6-3,CASSIGQGTSGNTIYF,TGTGCCAGCAGTATAGGACAGGGAACGTCTGGAAACACCATATATTTT
NA,NA,TRBJ1-1,TRBV7-3,CASSAEVTLTEAFF,TGTGCCAGCAGCGCCGAGGTGACCCTCACTGAAGCTTTCTTT
NA,many,TRBJ1-5,TRBV7-9,CASSFGELGNQPQHF,TGTGCCAGCAGCTTTGGGGAGCTTGGCAATCAGCCCCAGCATTTT
TRBD2,NA,TRBJ2-1,TRBV7-3,CASSSTSGLTYNEQFF,TGTGCCAGCAGCTCGACTAGCGGGCTTACCTACAATGAGCAGTTCTTC
NA,many,TRBJ2-5,TRBV5-1,CASSLDRKLLYF,TGCGCCAGCAGCTTGGACAGGAAACTACTGTACTTC
NA,many,TRBJ2-7,TRBV28,CASSLGGTTYEQYF,TGTGCCAGCAGTTTAGGCGGGACAACCTACGAGCAGTACTTC
NA,NA,TRBJ2-2,TRBV2,CASSLGLASRNTGELFF,TGTGCCAGCAGCTTAGGTCTGGCTAGCAGAAACACCGGGGAGCTGTTTTTT
NA,few,TRBJ1-1,TRBV11-2,CASSEGGRAEAFF,TGTGCCAGCAGTGAGGGGGGAAGAGCTGAAGCTTTCTTT
NA,NA,TRBJ2-1,TRBV30,CAWSGFGMGYNEQFF,TGTGCCTGGAGTGGGTTCGGGATGGGCTACAATGAGCAGTTCTTC
NA,few,TRBJ2-7,TRBV20-1,CSALFGRAYEQYF,TGCAGTGCTTTGTTCGGAAGGGCCTACGAGCAGTACTTC
TRBD2,NA,TRBJ2-1,TRBV14,CASSHEGTSKGDSEQFF,TGTGCCAGCAGCCATGAAGGGACTAGCAAGGGGGACAGTGAGCAGTTCTTC
NA,few,TRBJ2-7,TRBV6-1,CASSRGPRGEQYF,TGTGCCAGCAGCCGGGGACCTCGGGGCGAGCAGTACTTC
NA,many,TRBJ2-4,TRBV2,CASRVIGQDKNIQYF,TGTGCCAGCCGGGTGATCGGGCAGGACAAAAACATTCAGTACTTC
TRBD1,few,TRBJ1-2,TRBV5-4,CASKFGQGVFGYGYTF,TGTGCCAGCAAGTTCGGACAGGGAGTTTTTGGCTATGGCTACACCTTC
TRBD2,many,TRBJ2-1,TRBV15,CATSRDSGGYNEQFF,TGTGCCACCAGCAGAGATAGCGGGGGATACAATGAGCAGTTCTTC
NA,NA,TRBJ1-1,TRBV20-1,CSARLGLMNTEAFF,TGCAGTGCTAGGCTGGGCCTCATGAACACTGAAGCTTTCTTT
NA,NA,TRBJ1-3,TRBV19,CASTATNSGNTIYF,TGTGCCAGTACGGCCACTAACTCTGGAAACACCATATATTTT
TRBD2,few,TRBJ2-7,TRBV18,CASSPVLAGSSYEQYF,TGTGCCAGCTCACCTGTACTAGCGGGTAGCTCCTACGAGCAGTACTTC
NA,many,TRBJ2-3,TRBV7-3,CASSPGLNSVTDTQYF,TGTGCCAGCAGCCCCGGCCTAAACAGTGTCACAGATACGCAGTATTTT
TRBD2,few,TRBJ2-3,TRBV27,CASSLAGGPRDTQYF,TGTGCCAGCAGTCTAGCGGGAGGGCCCCGAGATACGCAGTATTTT
NA,many,TRBJ2-7,TRBV18,CASSLAASSYEQYF,TGTGCCAGCTCACTGGCCGCTAGCTCCTACGAGCAGTACTTC
TRBD2,few,TRBJ2-7,TRBV28,CASSFKTSGSDEQYF,TGTGCCAGCAGTTTTAAGACTAGCGGGAGTGATGAGCAGTACTTC
NA,NA,TRBJ1-4,TRBV15,CATSMSLRTNEKLFF,TGTGCCACCAGCATGAGTTTAAGAACTAATGAAAAACTGTTTTTT
NA,few,TRBJ2-1,TRBV18,CASSPFKADNEQFF,TGTGCCAGCTCACCATTTAAGGCCGACAATGAGCAGTTCTTC
TRBD2,many,TRBJ2-5,TRBV5-4,CASSLLAGVKETQYF,TGTGCCAGCAGCTTGCTAGCGGGAGTAAAGGAGACCCAGTACTTC
TRBD2,few,TRBJ2-3,TRBV19,CASSTGLAGDTQYF,TGTGCCAGTAGTACCGGACTAGCGGGAGATACGCAGTATTTT
TRBD2,many,TRBJ2-1,TRBV6-1,CASSEITSEEGGEQFF,TGTGCCAGCAGTGAAATCACTAGCGAGGAGGGTGGTGAGCAGTTCTTC
TRBD1,NA,TRBJ1-4,TRBV5-8,CASSPGTGVVSNEKLFF,TGTGCCAGCAGCCCAGGGACAGGGGTGGTTTCTAATGAAAAACTGTTTTTT
NA,many,TRBJ2-3,TRBV12-3/TRBV12-4,CASTLGRGTSTDTQYF,TGTGCCAGCACCCTAGGGAGGGGGACGAGCACAGATACGCAGTATTTT
TRBD2,NA,TRBJ2-1,TRBV3-1,CASSPSLAGGDNEQFF,TGTGCCAGCAGCCCCTCCCTAGCGGGAGGTGACAATGAGCAGTTCTTC
NA,many,TRBJ1-5,TRBV20-1,CSASLDGLNQPQHF,TGCAGTGCTAGTCTCGACGGTCTCAATCAGCCCCAGCATTTT
NA,few,TRBJ2-7,TRBV13,CASSFPAEGGAYEQYF,TGTGCCAGCAGCTTCCCAGCGGAAGGAGGAGCCTACGAGCAGTACTTC
TRBD2,many,TRBJ2-5,TRBV29-1,CSVVVAGGVETQYF,TGCAGCGTTGTTGTAGCGGGAGGTGTGGAGACCCAGTACTTC
NA,NA,TRBJ2-1,TRBV6-1,CASSGILSRDNEQFF,TGTGCCAGCAGTGGAATTCTATCAAGAGACAATGAGCAGTTCTTC
TRBD2,NA,TRBJ2-6,TRBV7-2,CASSLTSGPLSGANVLTF,TGTGCCAGCAGCTTAACTAGCGGGCCGCTCTCTGGGGCCAACGTCCTGACTTTC
TRBD2,few,TRBJ2-5,TRBV5-1,CASKGLAGFQETQYF,TGCGCCAGCAAAGGACTAGCGGGTTTCCAAGAGACCCAGTACTTC
NA,NA,TRBJ2-7,TRBV7-9,CASSLRPGRNSYEQYF,TGTGCCAGCAGCTTACGCCCAGGGCGGAACTCCTACGAGCAGTACTTC